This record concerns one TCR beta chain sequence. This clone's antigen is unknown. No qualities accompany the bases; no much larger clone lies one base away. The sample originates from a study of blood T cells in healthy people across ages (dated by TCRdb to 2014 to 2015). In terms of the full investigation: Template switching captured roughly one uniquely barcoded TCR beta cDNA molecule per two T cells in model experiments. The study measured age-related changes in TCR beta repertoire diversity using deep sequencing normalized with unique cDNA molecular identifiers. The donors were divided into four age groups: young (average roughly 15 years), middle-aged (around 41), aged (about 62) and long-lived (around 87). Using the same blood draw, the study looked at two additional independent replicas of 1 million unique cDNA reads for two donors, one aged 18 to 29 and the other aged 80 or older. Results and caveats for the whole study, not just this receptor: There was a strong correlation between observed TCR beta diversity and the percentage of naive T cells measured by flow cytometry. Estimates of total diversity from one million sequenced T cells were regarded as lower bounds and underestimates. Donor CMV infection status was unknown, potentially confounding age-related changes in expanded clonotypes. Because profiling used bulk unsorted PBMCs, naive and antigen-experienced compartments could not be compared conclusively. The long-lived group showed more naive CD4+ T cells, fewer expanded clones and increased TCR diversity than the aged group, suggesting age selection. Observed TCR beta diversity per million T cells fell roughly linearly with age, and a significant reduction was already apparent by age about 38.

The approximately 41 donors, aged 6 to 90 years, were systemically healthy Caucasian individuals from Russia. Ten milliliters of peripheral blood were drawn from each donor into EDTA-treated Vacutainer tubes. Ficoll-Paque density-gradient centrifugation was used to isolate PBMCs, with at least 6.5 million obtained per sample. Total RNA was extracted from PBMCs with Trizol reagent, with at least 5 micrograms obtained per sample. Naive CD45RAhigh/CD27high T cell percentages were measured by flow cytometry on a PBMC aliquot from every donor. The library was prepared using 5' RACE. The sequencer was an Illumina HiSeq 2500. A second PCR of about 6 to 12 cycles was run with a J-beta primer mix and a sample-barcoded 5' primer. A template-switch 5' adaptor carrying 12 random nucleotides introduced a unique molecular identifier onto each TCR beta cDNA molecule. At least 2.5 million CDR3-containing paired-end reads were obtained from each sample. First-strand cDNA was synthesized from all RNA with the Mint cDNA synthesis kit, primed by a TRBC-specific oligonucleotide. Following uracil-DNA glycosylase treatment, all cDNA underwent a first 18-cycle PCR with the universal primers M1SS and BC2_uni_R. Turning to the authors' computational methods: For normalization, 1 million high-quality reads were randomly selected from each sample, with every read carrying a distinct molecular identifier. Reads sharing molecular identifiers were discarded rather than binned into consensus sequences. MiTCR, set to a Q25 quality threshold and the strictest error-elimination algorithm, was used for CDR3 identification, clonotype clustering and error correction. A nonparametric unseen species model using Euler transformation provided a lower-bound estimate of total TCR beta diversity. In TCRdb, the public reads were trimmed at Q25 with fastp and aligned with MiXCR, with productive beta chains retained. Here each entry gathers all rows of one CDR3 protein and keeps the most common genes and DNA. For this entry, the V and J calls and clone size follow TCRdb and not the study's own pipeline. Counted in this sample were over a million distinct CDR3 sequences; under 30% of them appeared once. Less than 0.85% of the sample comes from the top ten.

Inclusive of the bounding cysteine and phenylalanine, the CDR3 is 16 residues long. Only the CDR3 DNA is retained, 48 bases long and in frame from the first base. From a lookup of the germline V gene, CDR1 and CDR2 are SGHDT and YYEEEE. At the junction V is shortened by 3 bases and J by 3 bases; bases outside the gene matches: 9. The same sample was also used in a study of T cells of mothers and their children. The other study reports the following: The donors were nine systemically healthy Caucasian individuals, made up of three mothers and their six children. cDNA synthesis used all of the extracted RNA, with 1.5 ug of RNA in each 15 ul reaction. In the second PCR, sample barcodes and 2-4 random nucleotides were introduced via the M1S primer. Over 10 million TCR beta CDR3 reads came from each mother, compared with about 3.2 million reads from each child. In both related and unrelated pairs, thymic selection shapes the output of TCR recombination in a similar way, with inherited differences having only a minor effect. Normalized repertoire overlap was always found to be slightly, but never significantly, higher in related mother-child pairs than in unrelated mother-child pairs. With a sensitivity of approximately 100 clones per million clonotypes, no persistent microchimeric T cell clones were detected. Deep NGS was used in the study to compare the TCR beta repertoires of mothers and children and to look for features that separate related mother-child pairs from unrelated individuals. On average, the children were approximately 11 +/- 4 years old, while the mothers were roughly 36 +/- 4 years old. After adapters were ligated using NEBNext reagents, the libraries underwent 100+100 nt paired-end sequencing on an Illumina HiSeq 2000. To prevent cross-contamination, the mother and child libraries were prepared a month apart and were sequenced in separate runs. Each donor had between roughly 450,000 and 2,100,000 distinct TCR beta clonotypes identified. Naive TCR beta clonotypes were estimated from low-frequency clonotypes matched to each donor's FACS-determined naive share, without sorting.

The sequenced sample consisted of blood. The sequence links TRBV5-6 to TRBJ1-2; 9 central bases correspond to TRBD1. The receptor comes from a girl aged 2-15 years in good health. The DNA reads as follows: TGTGCCAGCAGCTGGACAGGGGCGGCTGCTGACTATGGCTACACCTTC. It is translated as CASSWTGAAADYGYTF.